The 23 T cell receptor beta chains below all came from one sample that was sequenced in a study of CD8 T cells in Susac syndrome. RNA totalling roughly 0.45 to 1 ug underwent reverse transcription with random hexamers. MiXCR, run by TCRdb on the immunoSEQ multiplex PCR reads, gives a single entry per CDR3 protein. The table lists about 100,000 distinct CDR3 sequences, roughly 91% of them singletons. Sequenced material: CD8+ T cells from PBMCs. The receptors come from a human donor in good health.

This rearrangement joins TRBV5-1 to TRBJ2-7; 9 bases line up with TRBD1. Germline lookup yields CDR1 SGHRS and CDR2 YFSETQ. This CDR3 contains 14 residues. V lost 2 bases to trimming and J lost 9 bases; unmatched junction nucleotides: 9. The CDR3 bases are TGCGCCAGCAGCTTCCACAGGGGGCAAGACGGGCAGTACTTC. This gives the protein CASSFHRGQDGQYF.

V usage is TRBV7-3 and J usage is TRBJ2-6; D perhaps matches TRBD2 (7 bases). V was cut by 3 bases and J by 2 bases, with 14 bases left in between. Germline-derived CDR1 and CDR2 are SGHTA and FQGTGA. The CDR3 contains 17 residues. In nucleotides, the CDR3 is TGTGCCAGCAGCTTCAACGGCGGGGGCGCTGGGGCCAACGTCCTGACTTTC. Protein: CASSFNGGGAGANVLTF.

The chain employs TRBV9 and TRBJ2-2, with D perhaps TRBD2 (5 bases). There are 15 residues in the CDR3. Trimming left V 3 bases short and J 3 bases short, with 12 bases between. CDR1 is SGDLS and CDR2 is YYNGEE in the germline V gene. The CDR3, as DNA: TGTGCCAGCAGCGCTTCGGGATACTACACCGGGGAGCTGTTTTTT. Encoded protein: CASSASGYYTGELFF.

The V call is TRBV5-6, the J call TRBJ2-5; D is ambiguous. The CDR3 has 14 amino acids. Germline CDR1 reads SGHDT; CDR2 reads YYEEEE. Trimming stripped 4 bases from V and 2 bases from J, with 12 bases between. This CDR3 is CASSPTPPQETQYF. The CDR3 DNA reads as TGTGCCAGCAGCCCTACGCCCCCACAAGAGACCCAGTACTTC.

The chain has TRBV6-1 and TRBJ2-7; D gene uncertain. V lost 2 bases and J 5 bases, leaving 13 bases between the germline ends. The germline V gene encodes CDR1 MNHNS and CDR2 SASEGT. The CDR3 runs to 14 residues. The CDR3 nucleotides are TGTGCCAGCAGTGAACTAACAGCCCCCAACGAGCAGTACTTC. Encoded protein: CASSELTAPNEQYF.

For the CDR3, the DNA is TGTGCCAGCAGCATCGGGACTGCGGACAATGAGCAGTTCTTC. It specifies CASSIGTADNEQFF. This chain links TRBV9 with TRBJ2-1, with D possibly TRBD2 on 6 matching bases. The CDR3 covers 14 residues. V lost 4 bases to trimming and J lost 5 bases, with 13 bases between them. Germline values: CDR1 SGDLS, CDR2 YYNGEE.

The chain combines TRBV13 with TRBJ2-4; either TRBD1 or TRBD2 may supply D (5 bases each). The CDR3 consists of 14 residues. V lost 4 bases to trimming and J lost 3 bases, with 10 bases between them. Germline lookup yields CDR1 PRHDT and CDR2 FYEKMQ (reference sequence). The CDR3 loop reads CASSSGTYKNIQYF. Written as DNA, the CDR3 is TGTGCCAGCAGCTCCGGGACCTACAAAAACATTCAGTACTTC.

V gene TRBV5-1 combines with J gene TRBJ2-5, with TRBD1 matching over 8 bases. V trimming: 4 bases; J trimming: 5 bases; junction bases outside the gene matches: 4. The CDR3 length is 13 residues. The germline V gene encodes CDR1 SGHRS and CDR2 YFSETQ. CDR3 DNA: TGCGCCAGCAGCAAGGACAGGGCGGAGACCCAGTACTTC. Its protein is CASSKDRAETQYF.

This rearrangement joins TRBV3-1 to TRBJ2-7; D might be TRBD2 (6 bases). CDR1 is LGHDT, CDR2 YNNKEL, per germline (reference sequence). The CDR3 is made up of 13 amino acids. Deletions cut 0 bases from V and 7 bases from J, with 10 bases between. This CDR3 reads CASSQDRAGEQYF. The CDR3, as DNA: TGTGCCAGCAGCCAAGATCGGGCGGGAGAGCAGTACTTC.

The chain recombines TRBV6-1 with TRBJ1-1; D is undetermined. The germline CDR1 and CDR2 sequences are MNHNS and SASEGT. Trimming removed 4 bases from V and 1 base from J, with 10 bases in between. This CDR3 is built from 14 residues. In DNA, the CDR3 is TGTGCCAGCAGTGTACTTGGATCGAACACTGAAGCTTTCTTT. It encodes CASSVLGSNTEAFF.

This chain connects TRBV2 to TRBJ2-7; TRBD1 matches at 7 bases. There are 14 residues in the CDR3. With V trimmed by 0 bases and J by 1 base, 0 bases remained unmatched. Germline V gene lookup returns CDR1 SNHLY and CDR2 FYNNEI. CDR3 nucleotides: TGTGCCAGCAGTGAAGCGGGACAGTCCTACGAGCAGTACTTC. Amino acids: CASSEAGQSYEQYF.

This CDR3 is CASSQQRLQENIQYF. Written as DNA, the CDR3 is TGCGCCAGCAGTCAACAAAGACTACAGGAAAACATTCAGTACTTC. The chain combines TRBV23-1 with TRBJ2-4; D is tentatively TRBD1 or TRBD2 (5 bases each). TRBV23-1 is assigned to the ORF class and has an uncertain function. This CDR3 region has 15 residues. V was trimmed by 2 bases and J by 5 bases, leaving 13 bases between them.

This clonotype was counted between two and nine times. The V gene is TRBV29-1, the J gene TRBJ2-1; tentatively, D is TRBD2 (5 bases). Deletions cut 1 base from V and 6 bases from J, with 7 bases between. CDR1 is SQVTM and CDR2 is ANQGSEA in the germline V gene. The CDR3 contains 12 residues. Here the CDR3 reads CSVEGGGNEQFF. The CDR3 DNA reads as TGCAGCGTTGAAGGCGGAGGCAATGAGCAGTTCTTC.

This chain uses TRBV3-1 with TRBJ2-4; D remains ambiguous. Germline values: CDR1 LGHDT, CDR2 YNNKEL (reference sequence). The length of the CDR3 is 15 residues. The ends were cut back, 1 base at V and 5 bases at J, with 12 bases in the middle. Written as DNA, the CDR3 is TGTGCCAGCAGCCAAGTTGCCTGGGGTCAAAACATTCAGTACTTC. It encodes CASSQVAWGQNIQYF.

J is TRBJ1-5 and V is TRBV15; D is unresolved. Trimming removed 0 bases from V and 0 bases from J, with 9 bases in between. The CDR3 extends over 16 amino acids. Germline V gene data show CDR1 as LNHNV and CDR2 as YYDKDF (reference sequence). Here the CDR3 DNA reads TGTGCCACCAGCAGAGAAGGAGATTATAGCAATCAGCCCCAGCATTTT. Translation: CATSREGDYSNQPQHF.

As concerns this clonotype: At one end the junction does not follow the germline gene, possibly because of a read error. The rearrangement links TRBV4-2 to TRBJ2-5; D perhaps matches TRBD2 (5 bases). From germline, CDR1 is LGHNA and CDR2 YNFKEQ. The CDR3 totals 14 residues. The CDR3 here is CASTQDYRGETQYF. The CDR3 region has the DNA TGTGCCAGCACCCAAGATTACCGGGGAGAGACCCAGTACTTC.

In its sample, this clonotype was seen a few times. The chain has TRBV13 and TRBJ2-2; D remains ambiguous. Per germline, CDR1 PRHDT and CDR2 FYEKMQ (reference sequence). This CDR3 comprises 12 residues. V dropped 5 bases and J dropped 6 bases, with 7 bases sitting between them. The CDR3 sequence: CASSADAGELFF. The CDR3, as DNA: TGTGCCAGCAGCGCCGACGCCGGGGAGCTGTTTTTT.

This sequence joins TRBV5-1 and TRBJ2-1; D is perhaps TRBD2 (5 bases). The V end lost 2 bases, the J end lost 7 bases, and 13 bases lay between the germline ends. Germline CDR1 and CDR2: SGHRS and YFSETQ. The CDR3 loop spans 14 amino acids. As DNA, the CDR3 is TGCGCCAGCAGCTTAGCGGACTGGGTGAATGAGCAGTTCTTC. Residues: CASSLADWVNEQFF.

The chain recombines TRBV2 with TRBJ2-7, with D perhaps matching TRBD2 (5 bases). Trimming shortened V by 6 bases and J by 0 bases, and 18 bases separated the two germline ends. This CDR3 spans 16 amino acids. Germline V gene sequence: CDR1 SNHLY, CDR2 FYNNEI. The CDR3 protein is CASSTPRRASSYEQYF. As DNA, the CDR3 is TGTGCCAGCAGCACCCCCCGGCGGGCGAGCTCCTACGAGCAGTACTTC.

The V call is TRBV14, the J call TRBJ1-4; no firm D call. Germline CDR1 is SGHDN and CDR2 is FVKESK. The length of the CDR3 is 13 residues. V was shortened by 2 bases and J by 8 bases, with 9 bases between the two germline ends. The CDR3 nucleotides are TGTGCCAGCAGCCAAAGTATTCTGGAAAAACTGTTTTTT. Residues: CASSQSILEKLFF.

The rearrangement uses TRBV12-3 or TRBV12-4 and TRBJ2-4; either TRBD1 or TRBD2 may supply D (6 bases each). The CDR3 spans 16 residues. Trimming shortened V by 3 bases and J by 0 bases, and 12 bases separated the two germline ends. CDR3 nucleotides: TGTGCCAGCAGTTTTTTGGGGGGCCTAGCCAAAAACATTCAGTACTTC. This gives the protein CASSFLGGLAKNIQYF.

This clonotype was found once. The chain joins TRBV11-2 to TRBJ2-5, with TRBD1 identical over 7 bases. The V gene's germline CDR1 is SGHAT and CDR2 FQNNGV. This CDR3 region has 15 residues. Unmatched junction bases numbered 3, after V lost 0 bases and J lost 2 bases. CDR3 amino acids: CASSLDRDRQETQYF. The CDR3 DNA follows: TGTGCCAGCAGCTTAGACCGGGACAGACAAGAGACCCAGTACTTC.

J is TRBJ2-7 and V is TRBV21-1; the table's D call, TRBD1, was not checked against the DNA. TRBV21-1 is reported as a pseudogene. CDR3 length: 16 residues. CDR3 coding DNA: TGTGCCAGCAGCATGCTGACAGGGGGGATCTCCTACGAGCAGTACTTC. It specifies CASSMLTGGISYEQYF.